This T cell receptor (beta chain) was captured in a study of blood T cell repertoires in COVID-19. The CDR3 totals 15 residues. The V end lost 0 bases, the J end lost 5 bases, and 13 bases lay between the germline ends. Germline CDR1 reads SGHDN; CDR2 reads FVKESK. Sequencing used immunoSEQ multiplex PCR; TCRdb keeps in-frame clones, though not all of them. Of just under 50,000 clones in the sample, 90% were seen once. This sequence was found in a human donor in a cohort sampled during active COVID-19. Sequencing input: peripheral blood. J is TRBJ1-2 and V is TRBV14; possible D gene TRBD1, 6 bases. CDR3 DNA sequence: TGTGCCAGCAGCCAAGATGGGGGGGCAAATTATGGCTACACCTTC. It translates to CASSQDGGANYGYTF.